The 2 T cell receptor beta chains in this list originate from one sample, sequenced in a study of cytomegalovirus exposure and HLA in healthy donors. PCR employed 60 Vbeta and 13 Jbeta primers. Sequencing used immunoSEQ multiplex PCR; TCRdb keeps in-frame clones, though not all of them. Of 110,000 to 150,000 clones listed, approximately 9% are singletons. The sequencing sample was made of PBMCs. The origin of the receptors is a male donor in good health and CMV-seronegative.

This sequence joins TRBV19 and TRBJ2-1; no firm D call. V dropped 3 bases and J dropped 8 bases, with 5 bases sitting between them. CDR3 length: 11 residues. Germline V lookup: CDR1 LNHDA, CDR2 SQIVND (reference sequence). The CDR3, as DNA: TGTGCCAGTAGTATTCGGGATGAGCAGTTCTTC. It specifies CASSIRDEQFF.

The chain recombines TRBV7-2 with TRBJ1-5, with D maybe TRBD1 (5 bases). The ends were cut back, 8 bases at V and 7 bases at J, with 15 bases in the middle. Germline V gene data show CDR1 as SGHTA and CDR2 as FQGNSA. The CDR3 length is 13 residues. The CDR3 loop is CASRRGGDQPQHF. DNA of the CDR3: TGTGCCAGCCGCCGCGGCGGGGACCAGCCCCAGCATTTT.